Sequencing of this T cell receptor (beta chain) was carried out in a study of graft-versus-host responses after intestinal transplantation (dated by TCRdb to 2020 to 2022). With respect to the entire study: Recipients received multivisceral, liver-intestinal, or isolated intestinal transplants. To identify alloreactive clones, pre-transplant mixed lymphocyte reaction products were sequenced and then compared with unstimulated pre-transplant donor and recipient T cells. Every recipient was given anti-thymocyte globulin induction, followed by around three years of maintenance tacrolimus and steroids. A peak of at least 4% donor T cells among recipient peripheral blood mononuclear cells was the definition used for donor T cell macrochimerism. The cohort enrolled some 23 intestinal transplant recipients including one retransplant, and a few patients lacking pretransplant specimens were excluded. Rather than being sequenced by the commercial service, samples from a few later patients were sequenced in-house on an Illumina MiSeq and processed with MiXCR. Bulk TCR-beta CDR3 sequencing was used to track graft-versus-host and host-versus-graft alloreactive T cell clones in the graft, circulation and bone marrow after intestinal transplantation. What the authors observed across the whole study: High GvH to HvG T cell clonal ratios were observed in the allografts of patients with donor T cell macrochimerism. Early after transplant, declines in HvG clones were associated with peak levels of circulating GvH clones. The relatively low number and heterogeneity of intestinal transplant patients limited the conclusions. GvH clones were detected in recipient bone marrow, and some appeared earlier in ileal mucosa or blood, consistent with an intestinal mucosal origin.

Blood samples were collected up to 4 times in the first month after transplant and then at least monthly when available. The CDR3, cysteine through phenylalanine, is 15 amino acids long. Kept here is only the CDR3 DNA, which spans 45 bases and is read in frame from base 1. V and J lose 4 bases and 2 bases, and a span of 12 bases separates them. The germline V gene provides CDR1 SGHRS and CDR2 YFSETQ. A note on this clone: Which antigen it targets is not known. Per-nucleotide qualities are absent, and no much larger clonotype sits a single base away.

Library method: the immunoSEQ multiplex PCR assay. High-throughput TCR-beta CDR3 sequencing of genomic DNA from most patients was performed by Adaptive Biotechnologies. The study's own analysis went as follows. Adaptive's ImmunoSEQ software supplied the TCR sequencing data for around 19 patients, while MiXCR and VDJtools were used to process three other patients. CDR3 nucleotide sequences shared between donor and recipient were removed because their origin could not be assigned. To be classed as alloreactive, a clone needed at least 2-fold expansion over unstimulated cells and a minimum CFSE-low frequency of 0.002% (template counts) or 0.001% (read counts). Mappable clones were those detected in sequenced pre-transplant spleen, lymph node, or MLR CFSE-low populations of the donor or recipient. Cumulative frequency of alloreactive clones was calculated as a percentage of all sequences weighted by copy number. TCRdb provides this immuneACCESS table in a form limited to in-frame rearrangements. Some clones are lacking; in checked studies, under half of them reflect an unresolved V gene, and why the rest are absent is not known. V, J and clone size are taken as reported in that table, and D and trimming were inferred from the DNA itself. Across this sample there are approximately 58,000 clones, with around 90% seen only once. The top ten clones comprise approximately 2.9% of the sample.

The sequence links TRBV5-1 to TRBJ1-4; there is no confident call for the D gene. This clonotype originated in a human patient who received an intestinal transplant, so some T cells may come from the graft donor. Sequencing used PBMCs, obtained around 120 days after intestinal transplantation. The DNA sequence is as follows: TGCGCCAGCAGCGTCGGACGCCCGACTAATGAAAAACTGTTTTTT. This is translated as CASSVGRPTNEKLFF. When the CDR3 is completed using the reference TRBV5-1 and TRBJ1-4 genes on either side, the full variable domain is KAGVTQTPRYLIKTRGQQVTLSCSPISGHRSVSWYQQTPGQGLQFLFEYFSETQRNKGNFPGRFSGRQFSNSRSEMNVSTLELGDSALYLCASSVGRPTNEKLFFGSGTQLSVL.